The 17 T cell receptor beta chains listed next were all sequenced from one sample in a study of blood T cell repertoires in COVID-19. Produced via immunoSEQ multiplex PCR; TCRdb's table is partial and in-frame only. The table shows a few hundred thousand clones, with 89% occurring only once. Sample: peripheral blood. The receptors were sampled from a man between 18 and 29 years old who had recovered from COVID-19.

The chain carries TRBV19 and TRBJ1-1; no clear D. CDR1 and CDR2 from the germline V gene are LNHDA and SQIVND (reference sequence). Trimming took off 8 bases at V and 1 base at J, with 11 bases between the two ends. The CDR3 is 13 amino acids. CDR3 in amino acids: CASLLTPNTEAFF. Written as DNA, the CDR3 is TGTGCCAGTCTCCTTACTCCGAACACTGAAGCTTTCTTT. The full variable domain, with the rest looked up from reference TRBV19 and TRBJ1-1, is DGGITQSPKYLFRKEGQNVTLSCEQNLNHDAMYWYRQDPGQGLRLIYYSQIVNDFQKGDIAEGYSVSREKKESFPLTVTSAQKNPTAFYLCASLLTPNTEAFFGQGTRLTVV.

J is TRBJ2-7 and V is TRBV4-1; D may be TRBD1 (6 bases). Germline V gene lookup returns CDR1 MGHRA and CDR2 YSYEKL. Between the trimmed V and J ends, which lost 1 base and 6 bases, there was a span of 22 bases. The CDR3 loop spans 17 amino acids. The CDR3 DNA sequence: TGCGCCAGCAGCCAAGTCAGAGGTCAGGGGCTTTCCGCCGAGCAGTACTTC. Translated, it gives CASSQVRGQGLSAEQYF.

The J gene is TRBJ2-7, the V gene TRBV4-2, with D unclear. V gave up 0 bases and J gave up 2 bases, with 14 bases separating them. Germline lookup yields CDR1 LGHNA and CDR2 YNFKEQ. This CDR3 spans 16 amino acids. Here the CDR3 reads CASSQERLASTYEQYF. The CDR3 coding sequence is TGTGCCAGCAGCCAAGAGCGGCTTGCCAGTACCTACGAGCAGTACTTC.

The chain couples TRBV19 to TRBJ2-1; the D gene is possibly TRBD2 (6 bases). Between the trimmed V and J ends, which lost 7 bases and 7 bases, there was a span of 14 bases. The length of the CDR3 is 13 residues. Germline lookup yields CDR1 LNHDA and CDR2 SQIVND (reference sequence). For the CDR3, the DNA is TGTGCCAGTACTCCCGAGGCGGGGAATGAGCAGTTCTTC. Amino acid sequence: CASTPEAGNEQFF.

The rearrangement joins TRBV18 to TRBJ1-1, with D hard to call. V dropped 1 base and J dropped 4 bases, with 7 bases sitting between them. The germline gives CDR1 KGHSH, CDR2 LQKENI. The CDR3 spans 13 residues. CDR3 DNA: TGTGCCAGCTCACCACAGGAGGGCACTGAAGCTTTCTTT. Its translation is CASSPQEGTEAFF.

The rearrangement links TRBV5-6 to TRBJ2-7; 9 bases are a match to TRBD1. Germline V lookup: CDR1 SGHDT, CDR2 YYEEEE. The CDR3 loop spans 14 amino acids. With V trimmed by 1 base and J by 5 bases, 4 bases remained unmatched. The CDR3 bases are TGTGCCAGCAGCTTGATTACAGGGGGCGACGAGCAGTACTTC. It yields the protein CASSLITGGDEQYF. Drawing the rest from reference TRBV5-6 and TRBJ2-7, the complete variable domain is DAGVTQSPTHLIKTRGQQVTLRCSPKSGHDTVSWYQQALGQGPQFIFQYYEEEERQRGNFPDRFSGHQFPNYSSELNVNALLLGDSALYLCASSLITGGDEQYFGPGTRLTVT.

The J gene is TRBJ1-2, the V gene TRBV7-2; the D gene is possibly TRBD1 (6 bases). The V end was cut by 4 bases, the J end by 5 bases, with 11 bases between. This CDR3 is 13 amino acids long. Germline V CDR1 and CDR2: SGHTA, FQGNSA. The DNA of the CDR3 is TGTGCCAGCAGCTCAGGGGCAGAATATGGCTACACCTTC. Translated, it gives CASSSGAEYGYTF.

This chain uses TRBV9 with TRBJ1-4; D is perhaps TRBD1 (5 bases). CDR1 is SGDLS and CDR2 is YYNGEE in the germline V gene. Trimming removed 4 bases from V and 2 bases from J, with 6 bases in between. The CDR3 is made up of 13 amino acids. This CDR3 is CASSRGTNEKLFF. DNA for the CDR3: TGTGCCAGCAGCCGGGGGACTAATGAAAAACTGTTTTTT.

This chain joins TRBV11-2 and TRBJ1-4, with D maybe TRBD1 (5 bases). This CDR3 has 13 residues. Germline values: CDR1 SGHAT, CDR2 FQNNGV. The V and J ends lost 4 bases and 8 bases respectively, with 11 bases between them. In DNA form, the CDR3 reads TGTGCCAGCAGCTCAGGGAGGGCGGAAAAACTGTTTTTT. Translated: CASSSGRAEKLFF. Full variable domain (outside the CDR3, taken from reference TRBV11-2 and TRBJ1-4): EAGVAQSPRYKIIEKRQSVAFWCNPISGHATLYWYQQILGQGPKLLIQFQNNGVVDDSQLPKDRFSAERLKGVDSTLKIQPAKLEDSAVYLCASSSGRAEKLFFGSGTQLSVL.

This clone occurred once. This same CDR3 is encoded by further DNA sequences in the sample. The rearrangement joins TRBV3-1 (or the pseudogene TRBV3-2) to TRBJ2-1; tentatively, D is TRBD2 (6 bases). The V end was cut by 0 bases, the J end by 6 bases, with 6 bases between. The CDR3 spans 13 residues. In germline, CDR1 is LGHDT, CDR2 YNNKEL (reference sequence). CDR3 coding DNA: TGTGCCAGCAGCCAAGAGGGGGGCAATGAGCAGTTCTTC. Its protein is CASSQEGGNEQFF.

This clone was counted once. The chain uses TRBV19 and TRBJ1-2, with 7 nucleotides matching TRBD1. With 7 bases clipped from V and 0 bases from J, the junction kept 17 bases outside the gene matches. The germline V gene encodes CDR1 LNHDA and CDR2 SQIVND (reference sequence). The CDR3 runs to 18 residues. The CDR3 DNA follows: TGTGCCAGTACAACCGCCCGGGACAGTGGAATAGCTAACTATGGCTACACCTTC. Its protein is CASTTARDSGIANYGYTF.

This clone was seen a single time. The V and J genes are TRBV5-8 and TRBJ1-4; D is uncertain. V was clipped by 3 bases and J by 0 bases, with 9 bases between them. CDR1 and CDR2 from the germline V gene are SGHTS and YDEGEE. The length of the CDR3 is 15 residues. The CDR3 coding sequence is TGTGCCAGCAGCTCCTCCGCGGCAACTAATGAAAAACTGTTTTTT. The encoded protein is CASSSSAATNEKLFF.

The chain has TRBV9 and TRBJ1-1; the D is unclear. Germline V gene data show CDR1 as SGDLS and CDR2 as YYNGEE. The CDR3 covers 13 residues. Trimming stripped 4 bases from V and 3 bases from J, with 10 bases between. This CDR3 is CASSLTGHTEAFF. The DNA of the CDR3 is TGTGCCAGCAGCCTGACGGGTCACACTGAAGCTTTCTTT.

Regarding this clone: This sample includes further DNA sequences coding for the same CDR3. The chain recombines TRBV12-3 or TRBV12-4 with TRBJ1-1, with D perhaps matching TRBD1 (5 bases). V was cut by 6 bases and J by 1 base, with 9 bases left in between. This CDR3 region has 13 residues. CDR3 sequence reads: CASSRTGNTEAFF. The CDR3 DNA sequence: TGTGCCAGCAGCCGTACAGGGAACACTGAAGCTTTCTTT.

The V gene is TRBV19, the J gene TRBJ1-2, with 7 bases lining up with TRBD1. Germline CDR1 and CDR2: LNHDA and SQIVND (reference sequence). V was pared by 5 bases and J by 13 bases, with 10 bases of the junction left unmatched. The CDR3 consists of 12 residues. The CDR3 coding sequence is TGTGCCAGTAGTCCGCGACAGGGCGTGAGCACCTTC. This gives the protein CASSPRQGVSTF.

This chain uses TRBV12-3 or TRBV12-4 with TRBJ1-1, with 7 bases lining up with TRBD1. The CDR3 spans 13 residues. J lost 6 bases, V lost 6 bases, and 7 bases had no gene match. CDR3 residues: CASSFEGTAEAFF. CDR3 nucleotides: TGTGCCAGCAGCTTCGAGGGGACAGCTGAAGCTTTCTTT.

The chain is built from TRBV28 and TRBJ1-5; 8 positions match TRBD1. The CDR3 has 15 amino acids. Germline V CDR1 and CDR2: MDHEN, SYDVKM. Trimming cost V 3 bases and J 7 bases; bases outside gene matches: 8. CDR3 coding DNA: TGTGCCAGCAGTTTCTCAGGGGGCGCCGGGCAGCCCCAGCATTTT. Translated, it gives CASSFSGGAGQPQHF.